The clone carrying this TCR beta chain has a count of ten or more. RNA transcripts gave rise to amplified TCR beta CDR3 regions. The TCR CDR3 was amplified in a first-round RT-PCR using the HTBI primer set. In TCRdb, the multiplex PCR reads were re-called with MiXCR into one record per CDR3 protein. The sample includes around 520,000 distinct CDR3 sequences, about an eighth of them seen just once. The CDR3 is 16 residues long. Trimming removed 7 bases from V and 3 bases from J, with 18 bases in between. Per the germline V gene, CDR1 is LNHDA and CDR2 is SQIVND (reference sequence). These data are taken from a study of T cells in Graves' hyperthyroidism and ophthalmopathy.

The receptor was isolated from a woman between 18 and 29 years old with Graves' hyperthyroidism. Sequences were obtained from blood. The V gene is TRBV19, the J gene TRBJ2-2, with D perhaps TRBD1 or TRBD2 (5 bases each). The chain's CDR3 is CASILSGAQYTGELFF. In DNA, the CDR3 is TGTGCCAGTATCCTGTCCGGGGCTCAGTACACCGGGGAGCTGTTTTTT.